This TCR beta chain was captured in a study of blood T cell repertoires in COVID-19. Original processing notes: Using reference gene primer amplification, nucleated cell counts were estimated. Some clones are missing from TCRdb's copy, which holds only in-frame ones; the method was immunoSEQ multiplex PCR. V, J and clone size are taken as reported in that table, and D and trimming were inferred from the DNA itself. The top ten clones hold 18% of a sample with 75,000 to 80,000 clones, more than 80% of them seen once. Trimming took off 10 bases at V and 6 bases at J, with 19 bases between the two ends. Germline V lookup: CDR1 MNHEY, CDR2 SVGAGI. This CDR3 comprises 14 residues. The table lists this clone with many counts.

Sequenced sample: peripheral blood. This TCR came from a woman aged 60 to 75 with acute or convalescent COVID-19. The chain couples TRBV6-5 to TRBJ1-5; D remains ambiguous. CDR3 nucleotides: TGTGCCATCTACTCGGTGGAAGAGGGTCAGCCCCAGCATTTT. It encodes CAIYSVEEGQPQHF.